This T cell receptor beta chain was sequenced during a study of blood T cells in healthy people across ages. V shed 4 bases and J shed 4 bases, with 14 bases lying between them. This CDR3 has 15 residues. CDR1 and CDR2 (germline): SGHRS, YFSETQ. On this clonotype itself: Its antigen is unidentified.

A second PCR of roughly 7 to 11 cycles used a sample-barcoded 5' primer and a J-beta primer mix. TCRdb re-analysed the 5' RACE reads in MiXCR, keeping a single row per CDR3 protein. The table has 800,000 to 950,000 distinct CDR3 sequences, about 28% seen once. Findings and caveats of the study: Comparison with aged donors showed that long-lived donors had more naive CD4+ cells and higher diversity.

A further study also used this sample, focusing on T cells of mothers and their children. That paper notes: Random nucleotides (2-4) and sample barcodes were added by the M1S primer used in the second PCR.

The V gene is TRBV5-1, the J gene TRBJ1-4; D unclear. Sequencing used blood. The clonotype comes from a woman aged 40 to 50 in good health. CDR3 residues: CASSPWTADNEKLFF. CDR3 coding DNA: TGCGCCAGCAGCCCGTGGACGGCCGATAATGAAAAACTGTTTTTT.